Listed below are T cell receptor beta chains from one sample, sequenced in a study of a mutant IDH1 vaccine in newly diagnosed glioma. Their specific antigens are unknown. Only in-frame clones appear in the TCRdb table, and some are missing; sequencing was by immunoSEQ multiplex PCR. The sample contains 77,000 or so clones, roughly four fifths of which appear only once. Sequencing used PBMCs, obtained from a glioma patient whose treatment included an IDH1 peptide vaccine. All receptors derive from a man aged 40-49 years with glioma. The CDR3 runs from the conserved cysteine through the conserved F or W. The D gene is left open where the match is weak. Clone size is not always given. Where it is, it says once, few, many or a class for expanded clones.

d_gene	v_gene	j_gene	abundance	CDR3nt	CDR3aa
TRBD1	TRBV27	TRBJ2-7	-	TGTGCCAGCAGCGGGACAGGGGCTACCTACGAGCAGTACTTC	CASSGTGATYEQYF
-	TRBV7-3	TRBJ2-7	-	TGTGCCAGCAGCTTATTCCCCTCCTACGAGCAGTACTTC	CASSLFPSYEQYF
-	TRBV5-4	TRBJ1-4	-	TGTGCCAGCAGCCTAGAAGTTGAAAAACTGTTTTTT	CASSLEVEKLFF
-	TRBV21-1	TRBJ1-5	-	TGTGCCAGCAGCACCGGACCCGGGGGGGATAGCAATCAGCCCCAGCATTTT	CASSTGPGGDSNQPQHF
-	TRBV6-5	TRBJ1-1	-	TGTGCCAGCAGTTACACCGTGAACACTGAAGCTTTCTTT	CASSYTVNTEAFF
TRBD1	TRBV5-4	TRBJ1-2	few	TGTGCCAGCAGCGCCGGACAGGGGGCGTATGGCTACACCTTC	CASSAGQGAYGYTF
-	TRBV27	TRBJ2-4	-	TGTGCCAGCAGTCCAGGGGAGGGGATCCTAGCCAAAAACATTCAGTACTTC	CASSPGEGILAKNIQYF
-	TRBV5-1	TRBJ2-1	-	TGCGCCAGCAGCTTTGGAGGGGGGCGGGTCCTTGGGGAGTACAATGAGCAGTTCTTC	CASSFGGGRVLGEYNEQFF
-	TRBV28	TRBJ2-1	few	TGTGCCAGCAGAGACGGTAATGAGCAGTTCTTC	CASRDGNEQFF
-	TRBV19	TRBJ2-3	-	TGTGCCAGCGGACGGGGGTCAGATACGCAGTATTTT	CASGRGSDTQYF
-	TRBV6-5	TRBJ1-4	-	TGTGCCAGCAGTTACTCGCGGACATCAAATGAAAAACTGTTTTTT	CASSYSRTSNEKLFF
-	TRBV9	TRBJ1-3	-	TGTGCCAGCGCTCTGGACACCACCTCTGGAAACACCATATATTTT	CASALDTTSGNTIYF
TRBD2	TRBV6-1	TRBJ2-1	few	TGTGCCAGCAGTGAACTAGCGGGGGGGCCTAATGAGCAGTTCTTC	CASSELAGGPNEQFF
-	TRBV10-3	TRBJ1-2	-	TGTGCCATCAGTGAGGATCTCTATGGCTACACCTTC	CAISEDLYGYTF
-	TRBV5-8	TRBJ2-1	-	TGTGCCAGCAGCTTGGCCGGGGACCGATACAATGAGCAGTTCTTC	CASSLAGDRYNEQFF
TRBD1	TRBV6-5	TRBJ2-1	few	TGTGCCAGCAGTTGGGACAGGGAGACGTACAATGAGCAGTTCTTC	CASSWDRETYNEQFF
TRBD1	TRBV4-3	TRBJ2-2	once	TGCGCCAGCAGCCAAGGTTCAGGGGGCACCGGGGAGCTGTTTTTT	CASSQGSGGTGELFF
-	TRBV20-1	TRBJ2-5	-	TGCAGTGCTACGTGGCGGCAGACCCAGTACTTC	CSATWRQTQYF
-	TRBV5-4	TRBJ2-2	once	TGTGCCAGCAGCTTCGGAGGGTTCAACACCGGGGAGCTGTTTTTT	CASSFGGFNTGELFF
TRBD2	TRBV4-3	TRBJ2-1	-	TGCGCCAGCAGCCAAGTCCTAGCGGGGGGGCCGGTCTACAATGAGCAGTTCTTC	CASSQVLAGGPVYNEQFF
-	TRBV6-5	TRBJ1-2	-	TGTGCCAGCAGAGCGAGTGTAAACTATGGCTACACCTTC	CASRASVNYGYTF
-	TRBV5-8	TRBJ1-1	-	TGTGCCAGCAGCCCGCTTCCGGGGTCGGACACTGAAGCTTTCTTT	CASSPLPGSDTEAFF
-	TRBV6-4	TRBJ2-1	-	TGTGCCAGCAGTGAGGACAGCTATTACAATGAGCAGTTCTTC	CASSEDSYYNEQFF
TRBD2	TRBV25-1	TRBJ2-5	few	TGTGCCAGCAGCGAGCGGAGGCTAGCGGTACAAGAGACCCAGTACTTC	CASSERRLAVQETQYF
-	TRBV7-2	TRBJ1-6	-	TGTGCCAGCAGCTTAGCGACCCAGAAAATTAATTCACCCCTCCACTTT	CASSLATQKINSPLHF
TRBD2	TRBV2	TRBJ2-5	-	TGTGCCAGCAGTGAAGGTCTAGCGGGAGGGCAAGAGACCCAGTACTTC	CASSEGLAGGQETQYF
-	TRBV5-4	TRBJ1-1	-	TGTGCCAGCAGCTGGCCACAGGGTACTGAAGCTTTCTTT	CASSWPQGTEAFF
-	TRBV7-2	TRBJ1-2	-	TGTGCCAGCAGCTTAGGAGGGACCTCACACCTTTCTTATGGCTACACCTTC	CASSLGGTSHLSYGYTF
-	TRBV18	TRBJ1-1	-	TGTGCCAGCTCACCACTCAGCGGGTGGGGCACTGAAGCTTTCTTT	CASSPLSGWGTEAFF
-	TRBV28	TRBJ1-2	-	TGTGCCAGCATGGCTAACTATGGCTACACCTTC	CASMANYGYTF
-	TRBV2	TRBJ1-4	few	TGTGCCAGCAGTGAAACAGAGCAGCCGCATATTGAAAAACTGTTTTTT	CASSETEQPHIEKLFF
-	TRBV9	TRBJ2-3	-	TGTGCCAGCAGCGTAGATGTCCCCGATACGCAGTATTTT	CASSVDVPDTQYF
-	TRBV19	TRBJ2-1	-	TGTGCCAGTAGTATAGCAGAGGGGTTTAGGCTTGAGCAGTTCTTC	CASSIAEGFRLEQFF
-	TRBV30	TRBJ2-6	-	TGTGCCTGGAGCAGGGGAGCTGGGGCCAACGTCCTGACTTTC	CAWSRGAGANVLTF
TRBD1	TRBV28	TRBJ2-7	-	TGTGCCAGCATCCGTCCCGGGACAGGGAACGTCAAGTACGAGCAGTACTTC	CASIRPGTGNVKYEQYF
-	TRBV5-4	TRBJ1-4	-	TGTGCCAGCAGCCTGGGGAAGCGGGAAAAACTGTTTTTT	CASSLGKREKLFF
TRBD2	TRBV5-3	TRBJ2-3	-	TGTGCCAGAAGCTTGACGGGACTAGCGGGGAGTAGCACAGATACGCAGTATTTT	CARSLTGLAGSSTDTQYF
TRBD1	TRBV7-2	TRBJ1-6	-	TGTGCCAGCAGAGACAGGGGTTCCACCCCCCTCCACTTT	CASRDRGSTPLHF
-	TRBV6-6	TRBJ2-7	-	TGTGCCAGCACTACAAGGGGGGACGGGGACGAGCAGTACTTC	CASTTRGDGDEQYF
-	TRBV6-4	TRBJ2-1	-	TGTGCCAGCAGTGACGAACTAGCAGCCTACAATGAGCAGTTCTTC	CASSDELAAYNEQFF